These T cell receptor beta chains were read from a single sample in a study of CD4 T cells in relation to SARS-CoV-2 and coronaviruses. These TCRs are of unknown antigen specificity. The assay was immunoSEQ multiplex PCR, and TCRdb's table has in-frame clones only and misses some. Of fewer than 20,000 clones in the sample, around 75% were seen once. The sequenced material came from CD4+ T cells from PBMCs, cultured in vitro. The receptor source for this set is a human donor in good health. Each CDR3 is given with its conserved first and last residue. Fields, in order: clone size, D gene, V gene, J gene, CDR3 DNA, CDR3 protein. D genes are given only for firm matches. A row's size may be missing; if present it is once, few, many or a size class.

.	TRBD1	TRBV11-2	TRBJ1-4	TGTGCCAGCAGCCCCGGGGGGGGACAGGGGAATGAAAAACTGTTTTTT	CASSPGGGQGNEKLFF
once	.	TRBV2	TRBJ2-1	TGTGCCAGCAGGGACTGGATGGTAAACTCCTACAATGAGCAGTTCTTC	CASRDWMVNSYNEQFF
.	.	TRBV10-3	TRBJ1-5	TGTGCCATCAGCCAGAGCAGTTTCAGGGGCGGTCAGCCCCAGCATTTT	CAISQSSFRGGQPQHF
.	.	TRBV19	TRBJ2-7	TGTGCCAGTAGTATGGCGGAGGGGCACGAGCAGTACTTC	CASSMAEGHEQYF
.	.	TRBV10-1	TRBJ1-5	TGCGCCCCCCCCGCGGGCCTCCGGCAGCCCCAGCATTTT	CAPPAGLRQPQHF
.	.	TRBV5-6	TRBJ1-1	TGTGCCAGCAGCAAGGACAGGAACACTGAAGCTTTCTTT	CASSKDRNTEAFF
.	TRBD2	TRBV2	TRBJ2-3	TGTGCCAGCAGTGAGCGGGGGGGCCCAGATACGCAGTATTTT	CASSERGGPDTQYF
.	.	TRBV3-1/TRBV3-2	TRBJ1-1	TGTGCCAGCGGTACAGATTTGAACACTGAAGCTTTCTTT	CASGTDLNTEAFF
.	.	TRBV25-1	TRBJ2-3	TGTGCCAGCAGCCGTTTCTTCACAGATACGCAGTATTTT	CASSRFFTDTQYF
.	.	TRBV5-1	TRBJ2-7	TGCGCCAGCAGCTTGGACAGTCCCAGGAGCGAGCAGTACTTC	CASSLDSPRSEQYF
.	.	TRBV12-3/TRBV12-4	TRBJ2-7	TGTGCCAGCAGTTTAAATTGGGCGGGCGAGCAGTACTTC	CASSLNWAGEQYF
.	TRBD1	TRBV6-5	TRBJ1-5	TGTGCCAGCAGCCGACAGGGGGCCGGGCAGCCCCAGCATTTT	CASSRQGAGQPQHF
.	.	TRBV7-9	TRBJ2-1	TGTGCCAGCAGCTTTAAACAGGGAGATAAAAATGAGCAGTTCTTC	CASSFKQGDKNEQFF
.	.	TRBV4-3	TRBJ2-5	TGCGCCAGCAGCCCTGATTTTAAAGCCGGGAGACCAGGGGGGGAGACCCAGTACTTC	CASSPDFKAGRPGGETQYF
.	.	TRBV19	TRBJ1-5	TGTGCCAGTCAAACCCGCCCCAGGAGCAATCAGCCCCAGCATTTT	CASQTRPRSNQPQHF
.	TRBD2	TRBV19	TRBJ2-5	TGTGCCAGTAGCCCGGGACTAGCGGGAGAGACCCAGTACTTC	CASSPGLAGETQYF
.	.	TRBV12-3/TRBV12-4	TRBJ2-1	TGTGCCAGCAGTTTATTAAGGGAGCAGTTCTTC	CASSLLREQFF
.	TRBD2	TRBV2	TRBJ2-5	TGTGCCAGCAGGCGGGGCGGGGGTTCACAAGAGACCCAGTACTTC	CASRRGGGSQETQYF
.	.	TRBV2	TRBJ1-4	TGTGCCAGCAGTGAAACCAATTCCGGGGAAAAACTGTTTTTT	CASSETNSGEKLFF
.	.	TRBV5-4	TRBJ2-3	TGTGCCAGCAGCTTGATGACCGGAGGATCCACAGATACGCAGTATTTT	CASSLMTGGSTDTQYF
.	.	TRBV7-2	TRBJ1-5	TGTGCCAGCATGCCCGGGGGTAGCAATCAGCCCCAGCATTTT	CASMPGGSNQPQHF
.	.	TRBV3-1/TRBV3-2	TRBJ2-5	TGTGCCAGCAGCCAAGTTTGGGGACACCGGACGGGAGAGACCCAGTACTTC	CASSQVWGHRTGETQYF
few	.	TRBV5-1	TRBJ2-5	TGCGCCAGCAGCTTGGCCGGGCAGGGTATGAGGACCCAGTACTTC	CASSLAGQGMRTQYF
.	.	TRBV11-3	TRBJ2-1	TGTGCCAGCAGCGATGTCTACAATGAGCAGTTCTTC	CASSDVYNEQFF
.	.	TRBV6-5	TRBJ1-6	TGTGCCAGCAGTTACGAGCCCAGCTCCTATAATTCACCCCTCCACTTT	CASSYEPSSYNSPLHF
.	.	TRBV5-6	TRBJ1-2	TGTGCCAGCAGCTCGGACAGCTATGGCTACACCTTC	CASSSDSYGYTF
.	TRBD1	TRBV6-6	TRBJ1-5	TGTGCCAGCAGTTACGGGACAGGTCGCGGCAATCAGCCCCAGCATTTT	CASSYGTGRGNQPQHF
.	.	TRBV21-1	TRBJ1-2	TGTGCCAGCAGCAAAGAAAACTGTGGCTACACCTTC	CASSKENCGYTF
few	.	TRBV7-3	TRBJ1-4	TGTGCCAGCAGCTTACGGGGCTTTGGGGAAAAACTGTTTTTT	CASSLRGFGEKLFF
.	.	TRBV7-2	TRBJ2-6	TGTGCCAGCAGTGACTACAGGGCTGGGGCCAACGTCCTGACTTTC	CASSDYRAGANVLTF
few	.	TRBV29-1	TRBJ1-4	TGCAGCGTCACAACGGGGTTTGGTGAAAAACTGTTTTTT	CSVTTGFGEKLFF